The 29 T cell receptor beta chains below come from one sample, sequenced in a study of T cells in Graves' hyperthyroidism and ophthalmopathy. RNA transcripts yielded amplified TCR beta CDR3 regions. The primer set for the first-round RT-PCR of the TCR CDR3 was HTBI. Each CDR3 protein gets one entry after TCRdb re-called the multiplex PCR reads with MiXCR. This table holds 480,000 or so distinct CDR3 sequences, approximately 15% found once. The sequenced material came from blood. The receptors stem from a woman aged 18-30 years with Graves' hyperthyroidism.

This clonotype was seen at least ten times. The chain couples TRBV3-1 to TRBJ2-3; a possible D gene is TRBD2 (6 bases). Germline CDR1 and CDR2: LGHDT and YNNKEL (reference sequence). Trimming cost V 3 bases and J 4 bases, with 20 bases left between them. There are 17 residues in the CDR3. CDR3 region: CASSHSSARGRADTQYF. The CDR3 DNA follows: TGTGCCAGCAGCCATTCTAGCGCGCGGGGAAGGGCAGATACGCAGTATTTT.

This clonotype was observed at least ten times. V gene TRBV12-3 or TRBV12-4 combines with J gene TRBJ2-4; 7 bases align to TRBD2. Unmatched junction bases numbered 10, after V lost 4 bases and J lost 10 bases. The CDR3 contains 14 residues. The CDR3 here is CASSWLADEGIQYF. DNA for the CDR3: TGTGCCAGCAGTTGGCTAGCGGACGAGGGGATTCAGTACTTC.

This clonotype was counted ten times or more. The rearrangement uses TRBV19 and TRBJ2-3; weak D call: TRBD1 (5 bases). Germline CDR1 and CDR2: LNHDA and SQIVND (reference sequence). V was cut by 4 bases and J by 2 bases, with 13 bases left in between. The CDR3 consists of 15 residues. The CDR3 spells CASSNKGIFTDTQYF. The CDR3 DNA is TGTGCCAGTAGTAACAAGGGGATCTTCACAGATACGCAGTATTTT.

V is TRBV9 and J is TRBJ2-6; 9 positions agree with TRBD1. Germline V gives CDR1 SGDLS, CDR2 YYNGEE. CDR3 length: 18 residues. V shed 0 bases and J 4 bases; nucleotides not matched to a gene: 8. CDR3 sequence reads: CASSVATGQGYGANVLTF. The CDR3 region has the DNA TGTGCCAGCAGCGTAGCTACGGGACAGGGTTACGGGGCCAACGTCCTGACTTTC.

This clonotype has a handful of counts. The V call is TRBV24-1, the J call TRBJ2-1; 9 positions match TRBD2. This CDR3 spans 14 amino acids. CDR1 KGHDR and CDR2 SFDVKD come from the germline V gene. With 9 bases clipped from V and 9 bases from J, the junction kept 11 bases outside the gene matches. CDR3 coding DNA: TGTGCCACCTCAGCCGGGACTAGCAGCAGTGAGCAGTTCTTC. This codes for CATSAGTSSSEQFF.

V and J are TRBV6-1 and TRBJ2-7, with 11 bases aligning to TRBD2. The CDR3 is made up of 15 amino acids. V lost 7 bases to trimming and J lost 6 bases; unmatched junction nucleotides: 11. In germline, CDR1 is MNHNS, CDR2 SASEGT. The CDR3: CASIDSGRAVCEQYF. As DNA, the CDR3 is TGTGCCAGCATAGATAGCGGGAGGGCCGTTTGCGAGCAGTACTTC.

This clonotype was observed a few times. The V gene is TRBV19, the J gene TRBJ2-1, with D uncertain. The V gene lost 1 base and the J gene lost 6 bases, with 1 base spanning the gap. This CDR3 contains 11 residues. Germline-derived CDR1 and CDR2 are LNHDA and SQIVND (reference sequence). In nucleotides, the CDR3 is TGTGCCAGTAGTATAGGCAATGAGCAGTTCTTC. This gives the protein CASSIGNEQFF.

The sample holds many counts of this clonotype. The J gene is TRBJ2-1, the V gene TRBV27; TRBD2 agrees at 8 bases. The V gene end was trimmed by 0 bases and the J gene end by 4 bases; junction bases not matched to a gene: 11. The CDR3 has 18 amino acids. CDR1 and CDR2 from the germline V gene are MNHEY and SMNVEV (reference sequence). The CDR3 spells CASSLSPPGLGPYNEQFF. Here the CDR3 DNA reads TGTGCCAGCAGTTTATCCCCCCCGGGACTAGGGCCATACAATGAGCAGTTCTTC.

Ten or more counts support this clonotype. The chain recombines TRBV5-1 with TRBJ2-5, with TRBD2 identical over 10 bases. CDR1 is SGHRS, CDR2 YFSETQ, per germline. V shed 2 bases and J 5 bases; nucleotides not matched to a gene: 3. This CDR3 has 14 amino acids. The CDR3 region is CASSFSGRLETQYF. The DNA for the CDR3 is TGCGCCAGCAGCTTTAGCGGGAGGTTGGAGACCCAGTACTTC. The entire variable domain, with the rest obtained from reference TRBV5-1 and TRBJ2-5, is as follows: KAGVTQTPRYLIKTRGQQVTLSCSPISGHRSVSWYQQTPGQGLQFLFEYFSETQRNKGNFPGRFSGRQFSNSRSEMNVSTLELGDSALYLCASSFSGRLETQYFGPGTRLLVL.

This clonotype appeared a few times. The CDR3 protein is CASPPGAVNTEAFF. CDR3 DNA: TGTGCCAGCCCACCGGGGGCGGTGAACACTGAAGCTTTCTTT. The V gene is TRBV6-1, the J gene TRBJ1-1; D possibly corresponds to TRBD1 (6 bases). V was clipped by 8 bases and J by 0 bases, with 13 bases between them. Germline V CDR1 and CDR2: MNHNS, SASEGT. The CDR3 totals 14 residues.

The genes are TRBV19 and TRBJ1-4; TRBD1 might be the D (5 bases). This CDR3 region has 14 residues. From germline, CDR1 is LNHDA and CDR2 SQIVND (reference sequence). V was clipped by 5 bases and J by 6 bases, with 13 bases between them. The CDR3 sequence: CASSARGTDEKLFF. The CDR3, as DNA: TGTGCCAGTAGTGCCCGGGGGACCGATGAAAAACTGTTTTTT.

This chain connects TRBV3-1 to TRBJ1-1, with D possibly TRBD1 on 5 matching bases. With 0 bases removed from V and 7 bases from J, the gap between germline ends came to 12 bases. The germline CDR1 and CDR2 sequences are LGHDT and YNNKEL (reference sequence). The CDR3 covers 14 residues. CDR3 protein: CASSQDDRGREAFF. The DNA of the CDR3 is TGTGCCAGCAGCCAAGATGACCGGGGCCGTGAAGCTTTCTTT.

This clonotype was detected only a few times. J is TRBJ1-2 and V is TRBV3-1; D uncertain. Germline CDR1 is LGHDT and CDR2 is YNNKEL (reference sequence). V dropped 0 bases and J dropped 6 bases, with 11 bases sitting between them. This CDR3 region has 14 residues. CDR3 amino acids: CASSQDPGVDGYTF. The CDR3, as DNA: TGTGCCAGCAGCCAAGACCCCGGGGTGGATGGCTACACCTTC.

This clonotype has at least ten counts. The chain links TRBV12-3 or TRBV12-4 to TRBJ1-2; D not resolved. V shed 5 bases and J shed 8 bases, with 15 bases lying between them. This CDR3 has 13 amino acids. CDR3 nucleotides: TGTGCCAGCAGTCAAAATATAGATGGGGGCTACACCTTC. It translates to CASSQNIDGGYTF.

Worth noting for this clonotype: A much larger clone differs by one base, so this may be a read error. V usage is TRBV27 and J usage is TRBJ2-5; 7 bases agree with TRBD1. This CDR3 is 14 amino acids long. Germline CDR1 reads MNHEY; CDR2 reads SMNVEV (reference sequence). With V trimmed by 6 bases and J by 1 base, 5 bases remained unmatched. The CDR3 loop reads CASSLQGCQETQYF. The CDR3 DNA sequence: TGTGCCAGCAGCCTACAGGGGTGCCAAGAGACCCAGTACTTC.

This clonotype was seen ten or more times. CDR3 coding DNA: TGCAGTGCTAACCGGGACAGGACCTCTAATTCACCCCTCCACTTT. Its translation is CSANRDRTSNSPLHF. V is TRBV20-1 and J is TRBJ1-6; 8 positions match TRBD1. The CDR3 is made up of 15 amino acids. Germline trimming cut 4 bases from V and 6 bases from J; bases unmatched to any gene: 8. Germline CDR1 and CDR2: DFQATT and SNEGSKA (reference sequence).

This clonotype was seen only a few times. A much bigger clone sits one base away, suggesting this may be a read error. This CDR3 is CASSYRDPLNYGYTF. CDR3 DNA sequence: TGTGCCAGCAGCTACCGGGACCCACTTAACTATGGCTACACCTTC. This rearrangement joins TRBV11-2 to TRBJ1-2; possibly TRBD1 for D (5 bases). Germline V gene lookup returns CDR1 SGHAT and CDR2 FQNNGV. V was trimmed by 4 bases and J by 1 base, leaving 13 bases between them. The CDR3 extends over 15 amino acids.

This clonotype was counted ten times or more. The junction differs from germline at one of its ends, possibly a read error. This sequence joins TRBV6-1 and TRBJ1-3; D is unclear. Germline V gene lookup returns CDR1 MNHNS and CDR2 SASEGT. This CDR3 is built from 14 residues. CDR3 protein: CASREATSGNTIYF. Written as DNA, the CDR3 is TGTGCCAGCAGGGAAGCTACCTCTGGAAACACCATATATTTT.

At least ten counts were recorded for this clonotype. This sequence joins TRBV5-1 and TRBJ2-6, with no clear D. The CDR3 length is 15 residues. Trimming removed 6 bases at V and 0 bases at J, with 10 bases between. Germline V gene lookup returns CDR1 SGHRS and CDR2 YFSETQ. Written as DNA, the CDR3 is TGCGCCAGCACCCGAATAAACTCTGGGGCCAACGTCCTGACTTTC. This encodes CASTRINSGANVLTF.

This clonotype has only a few counts. The chain carries TRBV30 and TRBJ2-4, with D unclear. This CDR3 comprises 14 residues. Germline V CDR1 and CDR2: GTSNPN, SVGIG (reference sequence). V was shortened by 5 bases and J by 0 bases, with 11 bases between the two germline ends. CDR3 nucleotides: TGTGCCTGGGGTACCGGGTTAGCCAAAAACATTCAGTACTTC. This sequence encodes CAWGTGLAKNIQYF.

This clonotype was detected a few times. The V call is TRBV3-1, the J call TRBJ2-5, with 8 bases fitting TRBD1. This CDR3 is 15 amino acids long. Germline V gene sequence: CDR1 LGHDT, CDR2 YNNKEL (reference sequence). The J segment lost 5 bases and the V segment lost 2 bases, leaving 7 bases of the junction unmatched. The CDR3 coding sequence is TGTGCCAGCAGCCAATTGTCAGGGGGCGCGGAGACCCAGTACTTC. Its protein product is CASSQLSGGAETQYF.

A remark on this clonotype: A read error is possible here, since a much larger clone lies one base away. The rearrangement joins TRBV25-1 to TRBJ1-6, with TRBD1 matching 8 bases. Trimming removed 5 bases from V and 10 bases from J; junction bases left unmatched: 13. This CDR3 region has 16 residues. Germline assignment: CDR1 MGHDK and CDR2 SYGVNS. CDR3 nucleotides: TGTGCCAGCAGTCCCCAGGTAGGACAGGGAGGGTCACCCCTCCACTTT. This gives the protein CASSPQVGQGGSPLHF.

At least ten counts were recorded for this clonotype. This sequence joins TRBV6-5 and TRBJ1-3, with a weak D call TRBD1 (5 bases). Germline CDR1 is MNHEY and CDR2 is SVGAGI. CDR3 size: 18 residues. Trimming took 2 bases from V and 2 from J, leaving 19 bases between them. The CDR3 DNA sequence: TGTGCCAGCAGTTACGTCCAGGAGAGCGGGGGGGCTGGAAACACCATATATTTT. It specifies CASSYVQESGGAGNTIYF.

In this sample, this clonotype turned up many times. The CDR3 DNA reads TGTGCCAGCAGTGACCACAGGGGGCGCGTTTCTGAAGCTTTCTTT. Translation gives CASSDHRGRVSEAFF. V usage is TRBV25-1 and J usage is TRBJ1-1; 9 nucleotides line up with TRBD1. With V trimmed by 3 bases and J by 6 bases, 8 bases remained unmatched. Germline V lookup: CDR1 MGHDK, CDR2 SYGVNS. This CDR3 has 15 residues.

The rearrangement uses TRBV6-1 and TRBJ2-7; a weak D match, TRBD1 (6 bases). The CDR3 contains 13 residues. The V gene's germline CDR1 is MNHNS and CDR2 SASEGT. V was clipped by 7 bases and J by 3 bases, with 13 bases between them. CDR3 in amino acids: CASKGTPGYEQYV. The CDR3 DNA reads as TGTGCCAGCAAAGGGACACCTGGCTACGAGCAGTACGTC.

In the case of this clonotype: This may stem from a read error, because a much larger clone lies one nucleotide away. The rearrangement joins TRBV12-3 or TRBV12-4 to TRBJ2-5, with 12 positions matching TRBD1. The length of the CDR3 is 15 residues. The V segment lost 6 bases and the J segment 5 bases; nucleotides outside the gene matches: 7. CDR3 nucleotide sequence: TGTGCCAGCAGGGGGGGACAGGGGGCAGGGGAGACCCAGTACTTC. Amino acid sequence: CASRGGQGAGETQYF.

With regard to this clonotype: A much larger clone lies one base from this, so it may be a read error. The chain combines TRBV30 with TRBJ2-7, with D perhaps matching TRBD1 or TRBD2 (5 bases each). The CDR3 covers 12 residues. In germline, CDR1 is GTSNPN, CDR2 SVGIG (reference sequence). The DNA for the CDR3 is TGTGCCTGGGGTGTCAGGGACGGCGAGCAGTACTTC. This encodes CAWGVRDGEQYF.

The V gene is TRBV2, the J gene TRBJ1-2; the D is unclear. Germline CDR1 SNHLY, CDR2 FYNNEI. The CDR3 runs to 11 residues. Trimming took off 2 bases at V and 10 bases at J, with 8 bases between the two ends. This chain's CDR3 is CASSEFGHYTF. Written as DNA, the CDR3 is TGTGCCAGCAGTGAATTTGGCCACTACACCTTC.

This sequence joins TRBV29-1 and TRBJ1-1, with 7 bases lining up with TRBD1. This CDR3 has 15 amino acids. V shed 0 bases and J 4 bases; nucleotides not matched to a gene: 8. Germline V lookup: CDR1 SQVTM, CDR2 ANQGSEA. The CDR3 DNA reads TGCAGCGTTGAAGAGCCGGGACAGTTATCCACTGAAGCTTTCTTT. Encoded protein: CSVEEPGQLSTEAFF.